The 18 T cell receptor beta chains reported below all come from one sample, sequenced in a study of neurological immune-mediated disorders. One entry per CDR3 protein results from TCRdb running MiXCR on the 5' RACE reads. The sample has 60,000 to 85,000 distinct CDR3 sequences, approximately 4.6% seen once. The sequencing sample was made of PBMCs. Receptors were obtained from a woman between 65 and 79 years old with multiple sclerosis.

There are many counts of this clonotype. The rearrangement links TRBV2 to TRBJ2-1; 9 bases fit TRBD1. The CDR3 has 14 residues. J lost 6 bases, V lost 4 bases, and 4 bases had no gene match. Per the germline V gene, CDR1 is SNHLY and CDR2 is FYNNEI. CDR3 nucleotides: TGTGCCAGCAGTGCGGACAGGGGTCCCAATGAGCAGTTCTTC. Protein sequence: CASSADRGPNEQFF.

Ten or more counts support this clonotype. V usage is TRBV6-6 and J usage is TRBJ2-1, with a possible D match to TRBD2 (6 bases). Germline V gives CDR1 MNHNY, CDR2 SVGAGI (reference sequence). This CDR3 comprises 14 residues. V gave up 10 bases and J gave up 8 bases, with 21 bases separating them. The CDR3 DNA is TGTGCCACCGTACGTATTGAGGGAGGATATGAGCAGTTCTTC. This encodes CATVRIEGGYEQFF.

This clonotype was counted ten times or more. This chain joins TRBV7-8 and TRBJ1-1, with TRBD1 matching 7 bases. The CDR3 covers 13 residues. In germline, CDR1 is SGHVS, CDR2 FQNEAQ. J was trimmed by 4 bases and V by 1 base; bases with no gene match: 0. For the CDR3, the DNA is TGTGCCAGCAGCTTAGGGACAGGCACTGAAGCTTTCTTT. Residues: CASSLGTGTEAFF. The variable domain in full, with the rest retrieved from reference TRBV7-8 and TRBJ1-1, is GAGVSQSPRYKVAKRGQDVALRCDPISGHVSLFWYQQALGQGPEFLTYFQNEAQLDKSGLPSDRFFAERPEGSVSTLKIQRTQQEDSAVYLCASSLGTGTEAFFGQGTRLTVV.

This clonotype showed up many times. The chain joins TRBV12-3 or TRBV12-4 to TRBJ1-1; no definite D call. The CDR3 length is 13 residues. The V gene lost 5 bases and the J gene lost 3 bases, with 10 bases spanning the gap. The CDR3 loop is CASSVQTYTEAFF. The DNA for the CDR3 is TGTGCCAGCAGTGTCCAGACGTACACTGAAGCTTTCTTT.

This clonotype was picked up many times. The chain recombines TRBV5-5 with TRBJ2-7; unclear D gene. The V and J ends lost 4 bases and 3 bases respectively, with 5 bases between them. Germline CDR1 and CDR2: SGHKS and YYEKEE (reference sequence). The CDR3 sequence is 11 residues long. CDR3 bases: TGTGCCAGCAGCGAGCGCTACGAGCAGTACTTC. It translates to CASSERYEQYF.

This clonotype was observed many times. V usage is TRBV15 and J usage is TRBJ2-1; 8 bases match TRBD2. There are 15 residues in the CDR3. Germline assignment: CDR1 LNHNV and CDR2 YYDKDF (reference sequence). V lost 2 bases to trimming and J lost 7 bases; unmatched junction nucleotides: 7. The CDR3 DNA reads TGTGCCACCAGCAGACCAGCGGGAGTTGGAAATGAGCAGTTCTTC. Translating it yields CATSRPAGVGNEQFF.

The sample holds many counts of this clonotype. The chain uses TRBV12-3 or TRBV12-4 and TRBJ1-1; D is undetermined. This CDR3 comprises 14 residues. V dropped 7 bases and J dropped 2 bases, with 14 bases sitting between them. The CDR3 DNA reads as TGTGCCAGCAAACCACAGAAAATTAACACTGAAGCTTTCTTT. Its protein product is CASKPQKINTEAFF.

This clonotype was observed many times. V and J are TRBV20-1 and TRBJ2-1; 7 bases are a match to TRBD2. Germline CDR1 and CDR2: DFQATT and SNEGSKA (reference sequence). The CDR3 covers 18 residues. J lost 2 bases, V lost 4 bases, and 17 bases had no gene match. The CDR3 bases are TGCAGTGCTACGCCGGCTAGCGGCCGCATACTTACCTACAATGAGCAGTTCTTC. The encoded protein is CSATPASGRILTYNEQFF.

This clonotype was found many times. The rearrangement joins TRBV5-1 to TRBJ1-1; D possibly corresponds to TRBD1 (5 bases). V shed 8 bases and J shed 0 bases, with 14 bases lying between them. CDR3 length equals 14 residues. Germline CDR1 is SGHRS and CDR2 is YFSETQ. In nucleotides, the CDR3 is TGCGCCAGTAGGGTCCAGGGAGTGAACACTGAAGCTTTCTTT. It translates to CASRVQGVNTEAFF.

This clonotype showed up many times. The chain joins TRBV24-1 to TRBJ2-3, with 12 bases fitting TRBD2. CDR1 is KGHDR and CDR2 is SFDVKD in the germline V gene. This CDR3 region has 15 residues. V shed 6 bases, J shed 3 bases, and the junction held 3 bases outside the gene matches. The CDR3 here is CATSSTSGRTDTQYF. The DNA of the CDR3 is TGTGCCACCAGTTCGACTAGCGGGAGAACAGATACGCAGTATTTT.

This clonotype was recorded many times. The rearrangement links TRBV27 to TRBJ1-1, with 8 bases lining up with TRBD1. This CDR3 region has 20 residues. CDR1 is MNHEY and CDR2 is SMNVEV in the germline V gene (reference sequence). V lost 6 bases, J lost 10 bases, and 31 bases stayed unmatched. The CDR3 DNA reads TGTGCCAGCAGCCCGGTACGGGGTTCATCGGACAGGGACCTTGATTTGGTAGCTTTCTTT. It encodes CASSPVRGSSDRDLDLVAFF.

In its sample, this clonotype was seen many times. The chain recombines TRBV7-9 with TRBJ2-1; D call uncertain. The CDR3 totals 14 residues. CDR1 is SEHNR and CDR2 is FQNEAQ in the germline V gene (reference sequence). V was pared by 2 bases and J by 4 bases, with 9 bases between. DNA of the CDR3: TGTGCCAGCAGCTTAACACAGTTTTACAATGAGCAGTTCTTC. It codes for CASSLTQFYNEQFF.

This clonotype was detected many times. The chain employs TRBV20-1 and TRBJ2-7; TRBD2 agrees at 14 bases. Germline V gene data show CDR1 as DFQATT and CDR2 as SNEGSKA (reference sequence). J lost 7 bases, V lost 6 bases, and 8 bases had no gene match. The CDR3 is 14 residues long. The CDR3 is CSAQTSGRGREQYF. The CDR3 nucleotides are TGCAGTGCCCAGACTAGCGGGAGGGGTCGTGAGCAGTACTTC.

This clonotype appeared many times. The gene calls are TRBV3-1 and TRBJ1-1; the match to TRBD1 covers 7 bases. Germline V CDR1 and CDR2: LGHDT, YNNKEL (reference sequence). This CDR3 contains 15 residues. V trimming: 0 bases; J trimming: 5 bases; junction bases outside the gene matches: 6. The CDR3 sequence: CASSQDSDRATEAFF. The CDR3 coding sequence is TGTGCCAGCAGCCAAGATTCCGACAGGGCGACTGAAGCTTTCTTT.

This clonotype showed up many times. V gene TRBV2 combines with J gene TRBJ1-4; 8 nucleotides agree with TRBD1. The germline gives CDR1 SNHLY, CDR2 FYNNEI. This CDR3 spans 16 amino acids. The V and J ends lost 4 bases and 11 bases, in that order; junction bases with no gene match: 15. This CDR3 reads CASSGTRTGTLKKLFF. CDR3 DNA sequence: TGTGCCAGCAGTGGGACCCGGACAGGGACCTTGAAGAAACTGTTTTTT.

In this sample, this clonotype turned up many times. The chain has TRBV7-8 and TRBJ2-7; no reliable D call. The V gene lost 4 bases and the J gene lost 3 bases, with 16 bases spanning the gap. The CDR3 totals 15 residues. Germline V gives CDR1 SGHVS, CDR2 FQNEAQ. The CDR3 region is CASSSSTDSFYEQYF. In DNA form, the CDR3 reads TGTGCCAGCAGCTCCTCCACCGATAGCTTCTACGAGCAGTACTTC.

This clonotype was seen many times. The CDR3 region has the DNA TGCGCCAGCAGCTTGGAAACAGGGGAAGGGGAATATGGCTACACCTTC. Protein product: CASSLETGEGEYGYTF. J is TRBJ1-2 and V is TRBV5-1, with 7 bases matching TRBD1. This CDR3 has 16 residues. J lost 5 bases, V lost 0 bases, and 10 bases had no gene match. Germline V gives CDR1 SGHRS, CDR2 YFSETQ.

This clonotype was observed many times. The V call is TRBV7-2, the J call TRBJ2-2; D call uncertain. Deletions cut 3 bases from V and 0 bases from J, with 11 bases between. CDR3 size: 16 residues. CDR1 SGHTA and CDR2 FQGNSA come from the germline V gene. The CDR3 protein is CASSFSALSNTGELFF. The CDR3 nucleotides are TGTGCCAGCAGCTTCTCGGCGCTGTCGAACACCGGGGAGCTGTTTTTT.